These 16 T cell receptor beta chains came from one sample sequenced in a study of blood T cell repertoires in COVID-19. Generated by immunoSEQ multiplex PCR, the TCRdb table keeps only in-frame clones and is missing some. This table holds more than 110,000 clones, 70% to 80% found once. Sequenced material: peripheral blood. Receptors originate from a woman at least 80 years old with active or convalescent COVID-19.

V gene TRBV7-9 combines with J gene TRBJ1-6, with D unresolved. V was cut by 0 bases and J by 9 bases, with 12 bases left in between. Germline values: CDR1 SEHNR, CDR2 FQNEAQ (reference sequence). The CDR3 length is 15 residues. The CDR3 loop reads CASSLASTRSSPLHF. The CDR3 bases are TGTGCCAGCAGCTTAGCGTCAACTCGTAGTTCACCCCTCCACTTT.

V usage is TRBV7-9 and J usage is TRBJ1-2; 7 bases align to TRBD1. V lost 5 bases and J lost 8; bases outside the gene matches: 8. CDR1 SEHNR and CDR2 FQNEAQ come from the germline V gene (reference sequence). This CDR3 is built from 13 residues. In DNA, the CDR3 is TGTGCCAGCAGCGAGGGGGCCGCGAGGGGCTACACCTTC. This codes for CASSEGAARGYTF.

This clone showed up just once. The J gene is TRBJ1-4, the V gene TRBV9; 11 positions match TRBD1. Germline lookup yields CDR1 SGDLS and CDR2 YYNGEE. Trimming took 0 bases from V and 11 from J; bases not matched to a gene: 6. This CDR3 region has 15 residues. In DNA, the CDR3 is TGTGCCAGCAGCGTAGATGGACAGGGGGCGAGGAAACTGTTTTTT. Its translation: CASSVDGQGARKLFF.

This clone was detected only a few times. The gene calls are TRBV6-5 and TRBJ1-2; no firm D call. CDR1 is MNHEY, CDR2 SVGAGI, per germline. V was shortened by 8 bases and J by 4 bases, with 17 bases between the two germline ends. The CDR3 runs to 14 residues. DNA of the CDR3: TGTGCCAGCGCCCAGGCCGTTGAGTCCTATGGCTACACCTTC. Protein product: CASAQAVESYGYTF.

The genes are TRBV2 and TRBJ2-3; D possibly corresponds to TRBD2 (5 bases). Germline V gene lookup returns CDR1 SNHLY and CDR2 FYNNEI. CDR3 size: 15 residues. V was pared by 5 bases and J by 4 bases, with 16 bases between. In DNA, the CDR3 is TGTGCCAGCAGTTGGACCCGTGGTAGCGCAGATACGCAGTATTTT. Protein sequence: CASSWTRGSADTQYF.

The genes are TRBV14 and TRBJ2-1; a possible D gene is TRBD1 (5 bases). CDR3 length: 15 amino acids. Trimming left V 6 bases short and J 3 bases short, with 15 bases between. Germline-derived CDR1 and CDR2 are SGHDN and FVKESK. The CDR3 protein is CASSIGGAGYNEQFF. For the CDR3, the DNA is TGTGCCAGCAGTATCGGTGGGGCCGGCTACAATGAGCAGTTCTTC.

V gene TRBV2 combines with J gene TRBJ2-1; D might be TRBD1 (6 bases). Germline CDR1 SNHLY, CDR2 FYNNEI. With 6 bases removed from V and 0 bases from J, the gap between germline ends came to 21 bases. The CDR3 has 18 residues. CDR3 sequence: CASRRGYSDLSSYNEQFF. In DNA form, the CDR3 reads TGTGCCAGCAGGAGGGGGTATTCGGACCTTAGCTCCTACAATGAGCAGTTCTTC.

The chain has TRBV5-1 and TRBJ2-5, with 13 bases that match TRBD2. The CDR3 is 16 amino acids. With V trimmed by 4 bases and J by 2 bases, 5 bases remained unmatched. Germline values: CDR1 SGHRS, CDR2 YFSETQ. The CDR3 bases are TGCGCCAGCAGCCCGGGACTAGCGGGACCTCAAGAGACCCAGTACTTC. Protein sequence: CASSPGLAGPQETQYF.

This clone was seen once. V is TRBV5-8 and J is TRBJ1-1; 7 bases are shared with TRBD1. The CDR3 is 17 residues long. The V gene end was trimmed by 0 bases and the J gene end by 1 base; junction bases not matched to a gene: 9. The V gene's germline CDR1 is SGHTS and CDR2 YDEGEE. The CDR3 sequence: CASSLAPDRAGNTEAFF. Written as DNA, the CDR3 is TGTGCCAGCAGCTTGGCCCCCGACAGGGCGGGGAACACTGAAGCTTTCTTT.

The chain is built from TRBV9 and TRBJ2-5, with a weak D call TRBD2 (5 bases). The ends were cut back, 0 bases at V and 3 bases at J, with 15 bases in the middle. This CDR3 is built from 16 residues. CDR1 is SGDLS, CDR2 YYNGEE, per germline. Here the CDR3 DNA reads TGTGCCAGCAGCGTAGAGGCCCAATACGGGAAAGAGACCCAGTACTTC. This sequence encodes CASSVEAQYGKETQYF. The full variable domain, completed using reference TRBV9 and TRBJ2-5, is DSGVTQTPKHLITATGQRVTLRCSPRSGDLSVYWYQQSLDQGLQFLIQYYNGEERAKGNILERFSAQQFPDLHSELNLSSLELGDSALYFCASSVEAQYGKETQYFGPGTRLLVL.

V is TRBV15 and J is TRBJ2-7; 8 bases line up with TRBD1. V was clipped by 3 bases and J by 6 bases; unmatched bases: 4. The length of the CDR3 is 13 residues. In germline, CDR1 is LNHNV, CDR2 YYDKDF (reference sequence). The CDR3 sequence: CATSSSDRGEQYF. DNA of the CDR3: TGTGCCACCAGCAGCTCCGACAGGGGCGAGCAGTACTTC.

The chain recombines TRBV4-3 with TRBJ2-3; D call uncertain. From germline, CDR1 is LGHNA and CDR2 YSLEER. Trimming pared 0 bases from V and 4 bases from J, leaving 8 bases between. The CDR3 has 14 residues. CDR3 nucleotide sequence: TGCGCCAGCAGCCAAGATGTCGAGGCAGATACGCAGTATTTT. Translated, it gives CASSQDVEADTQYF.

The rearrangement links TRBV3-1 (or the pseudogene TRBV3-2) to TRBJ2-4; maybe TRBD2 (6 bases). CDR1 LGHDT and CDR2 YNNKEL come from the germline V gene (reference sequence). The CDR3 is 14 amino acids. V was shortened by 3 bases and J by 5 bases, with 11 bases between the two germline ends. The CDR3 here is CASSHLGGENIQYF. The CDR3 nucleotides are TGTGCCAGCAGCCACCTGGGGGGTGAAAACATTCAGTACTTC.

This sequence joins TRBV7-2 and TRBJ2-5, with 7 bases identical to TRBD1. This CDR3 has 16 residues. After removal of 1 base from V and 5 bases from J, the junction contained 10 bases not matched to a gene. Germline V lookup: CDR1 SGHTA, CDR2 FQGNSA. CDR3 residues: CASSLEGDLRGETQYF. The DNA for the CDR3 is TGTGCCAGCAGCTTAGAGGGGGACCTCAGGGGGGAGACCCAGTACTTC. The full variable domain, in which reference TRBV7-2 and TRBJ2-5 provide the parts outside the CDR3, is GAGVSQSPSNKVTEKGKDVELRCDPISGHTALYWYRQSLGQGLEFLIYFQGNSAPDKSGLPSDRFSAERTGGSVSTLTIQRTQQEDSAVYLCASSLEGDLRGETQYFGPGTRLLVL.

The gene calls are TRBV6-5 and TRBJ1-1; 8 bases agree with TRBD1. The CDR3 extends over 15 amino acids. The germline CDR1 and CDR2 sequences are MNHEY and SVGAGI. V gave up 8 bases and J gave up 1 base; unmatched junction bases: 9. CDR3 sequence (DNA): TGTGCCAGCCGCCCAGGGGGCGCTGGGAACACTGAAGCTTTCTTT. As protein: CASRPGGAGNTEAFF.

The genes are TRBV25-1 and TRBJ1-2; 9 nucleotides line up with TRBD1. This CDR3 region has 18 residues. The trim removed 3 bases at V and 4 bases at J, leaving 15 bases unmatched. CDR1 and CDR2 (germline): MGHDK, SYGVNS. CDR3 amino acids: CASSDPGTGPHFGYGYTF. In DNA form, the CDR3 reads TGTGCCAGCAGTGACCCGGGGACAGGGCCCCATTTCGGCTATGGCTACACCTTC.